The rows below give T cell receptor beta chains drawn from one sample of a study of blood T cell repertoires in COVID-19. Here immunoSEQ multiplex PCR was the method, and the copy in TCRdb shows in-frame clones only, minus some. The table has about 160,000 clones, 80% seen once. Material: PBMCs or T cells enriched from blood (not recorded which). The receptor set was obtained from a woman aged 60-75 years who had recovered from COVID-19. Each CDR3 is given without its conserved first and last residue. The D gene is left open where the match is weak. Size is stated for part of the rows, as once, few or many counts, or as a class when the clone is expanded.

J	V	size	D	CDR3
TRBJ1-2	TRBV7-9	.	.	ASSRGAGYGYT
TRBJ2-7	TRBV5-1	many	TRBD1	ASSDTGTGAYEQY
TRBJ1-5	TRBV7-9	.	TRBD1	ASSLDRGPNQPQH
TRBJ1-1	TRBV5-4	.	.	ASSQDAGQTTEAF
TRBJ1-2	TRBV2	once	TRBD1	ASNELQGGYT
TRBJ2-5	TRBV11-2	few	.	ASSSIQETQY
TRBJ1-2	TRBV25-1	.	.	ASSGLGRGAQGYT
TRBJ2-7	TRBV4-2	.	TRBD2	ASSPAGGLNEQY
TRBJ1-6	TRBV30	.	TRBD1	AWSETGEMSPLH
TRBJ2-7	TRBV5-6	.	.	ASSFAGQGSYEQY
TRBJ1-2	TRBV7-9	.	.	ASSSRDGPYYGYT
TRBJ1-3	TRBV4-1	.	.	ASSQDAAAGNTIY
TRBJ1-2	TRBV2	.	.	ASSATQLYGYT
TRBJ2-5	TRBV6-5	.	.	ASSYSEAAQETQY
TRBJ2-1	TRBV6-2/TRBV6-3	.	.	ASSYPTGFTYNEQF
TRBJ2-7	TRBV10-3	.	TRBD1	AISDIGDRGSDEQY
TRBJ2-2	TRBV20-1	many	TRBD2	SASRGGAGGELF
TRBJ1-6	TRBV5-6	.	TRBD1	ASSLETGTPASPLH
TRBJ2-7	TRBV5-5	.	TRBD1	ASSTGTGDEQY
TRBJ2-5	TRBV11-2	.	TRBD2	ASSTRLAGGIQETQY
TRBJ2-5	TRBV5-5	.	.	ASSFQPGGGETQY
TRBJ2-6	TRBV27	.	.	ASSLRGANVLT
TRBJ1-2	TRBV3-1/TRBV3-2	few	.	ASSQGPGRRRMDGYT
TRBJ2-5	TRBV5-1	.	TRBD2	ASSLLAGGLQETQY
TRBJ1-5	TRBV7-6	.	TRBD1	ASSLATGTGAQPQH
TRBJ2-1	TRBV9	.	TRBD2	ASSVDPAGWSNEQF
TRBJ2-2	TRBV6-5	.	TRBD1	ASSYAGGTGELF
TRBJ1-6	TRBV18	few	TRBD1	ASSRQGSSSSPLH
TRBJ1-1	TRBV20-1	.	.	SARVDSEAF
TRBJ1-2	TRBV25-1	few	.	ASTKTGLNGYT
TRBJ1-1	TRBV30	.	.	AWRPLQGNAF
TRBJ2-3	TRBV3-1/TRBV3-2	.	TRBD2	ASSQDDGGGYTDTQY
TRBJ1-6	TRBV7-9	.	TRBD1	ASSLGQGMSPLH
TRBJ1-1	TRBV19	.	.	ASSISGVGTEAF
TRBJ1-6	TRBV9	.	TRBD1	ASSGRTGELNSPLH
TRBJ2-7	TRBV19	once	.	ASSSSRQTAYEQY
TRBJ1-5	TRBV7-9	once	.	ASSVRRDQPQH
TRBJ2-3	TRBV4-1	.	TRBD2	ASSQDSAGGSTNTQY
TRBJ1-5	TRBV15	once	TRBD1	ATSRGTGGDQPQH
TRBJ1-2	TRBV13	.	.	ASSPSHGDYSYGYT
TRBJ2-7	TRBV4-2	.	.	ASSRFRDTSYEQY
TRBJ2-3	TRBV27	.	TRBD2	ASSPGLAGGDTQY
TRBJ1-4	TRBV12-3/TRBV12-4	.	.	ASSLREKLF
TRBJ2-5	TRBV29-1	.	.	SALAGVETQY
TRBJ2-7	TRBV14	once	TRBD1	ASSPGTGAYEQY
TRBJ2-7	TRBV10-1	.	TRBD1	ASSGGQGYEQY
TRBJ2-3	TRBV11-2	.	.	ASSLGFASSTDTQY
TRBJ1-2	TRBV18	.	.	ASSPAAHGYT
TRBJ2-2	TRBV5-1	few	.	ASSLAASVAGELF
TRBJ1-5	TRBV2	.	TRBD1	ASRQTGSGNQPQH
TRBJ2-7	TRBV30	.	TRBD1	AWSVTGVLSYEQY
TRBJ2-3	TRBV10-3	.	.	AIRAGTHTDTQY
TRBJ2-7	TRBV30	.	.	AWKLGTHSYEQY
TRBJ2-3	TRBV27	.	.	ASSSLTEATDTQY
TRBJ1-5	TRBV30	.	.	AWSLGGANQPQH